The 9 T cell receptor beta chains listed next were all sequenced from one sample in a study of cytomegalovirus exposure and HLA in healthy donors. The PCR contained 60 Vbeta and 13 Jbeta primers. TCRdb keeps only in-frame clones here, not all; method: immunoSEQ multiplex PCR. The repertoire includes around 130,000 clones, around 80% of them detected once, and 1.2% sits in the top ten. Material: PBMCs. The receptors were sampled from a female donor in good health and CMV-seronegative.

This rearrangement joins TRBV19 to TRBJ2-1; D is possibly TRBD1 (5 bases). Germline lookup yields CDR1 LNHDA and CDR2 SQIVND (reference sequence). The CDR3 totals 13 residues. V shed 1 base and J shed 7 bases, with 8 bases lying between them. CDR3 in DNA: TGTGCCAGTAGTATAGTAAAGGGGAATGAGCAGTTCTTC. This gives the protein CASSIVKGNEQFF. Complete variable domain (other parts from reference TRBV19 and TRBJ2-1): DGGITQSPKYLFRKEGQNVTLSCEQNLNHDAMYWYRQDPGQGLRLIYYSQIVNDFQKGDIAEGYSVSREKKESFPLTVTSAQKNPTAFYLCASSIVKGNEQFFGPGTRLTVL.

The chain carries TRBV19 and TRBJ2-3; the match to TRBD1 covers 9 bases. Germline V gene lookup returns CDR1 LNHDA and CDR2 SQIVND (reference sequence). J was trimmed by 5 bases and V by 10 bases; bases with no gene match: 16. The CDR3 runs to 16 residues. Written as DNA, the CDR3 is TGTGCCACCACGCCCCCCCGGACAGGGGTGATAGATACGCAGTATTTT. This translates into CATTPPRTGVIDTQYF. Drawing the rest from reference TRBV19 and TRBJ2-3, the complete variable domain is DGGITQSPKYLFRKEGQNVTLSCEQNLNHDAMYWYRQDPGQGLRLIYYSQIVNDFQKGDIAEGYSVSREKKESFPLTVTSAQKNPTAFYLCATTPPRTGVIDTQYFGPGTRLTVL.

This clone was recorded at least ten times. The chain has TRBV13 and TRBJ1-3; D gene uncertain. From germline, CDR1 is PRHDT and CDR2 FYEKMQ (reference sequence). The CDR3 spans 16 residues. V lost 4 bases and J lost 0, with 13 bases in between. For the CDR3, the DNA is TGTGCCAGCAGCTCGACGGAGTACGCCTCTGGAAACACCATATATTTT. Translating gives CASSSTEYASGNTIYF.

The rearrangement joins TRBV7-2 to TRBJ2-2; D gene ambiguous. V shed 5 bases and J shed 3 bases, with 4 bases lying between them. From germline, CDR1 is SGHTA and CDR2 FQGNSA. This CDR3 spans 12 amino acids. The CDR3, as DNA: TGTGCCAGCAGCCCGGACACCGGGGAGCTGTTTTTT. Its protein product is CASSPDTGELFF.

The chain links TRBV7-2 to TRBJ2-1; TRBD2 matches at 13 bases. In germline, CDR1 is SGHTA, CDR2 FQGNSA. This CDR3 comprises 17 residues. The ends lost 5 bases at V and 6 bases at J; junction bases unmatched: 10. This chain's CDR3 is CASSTPGLAGKRNEQFF. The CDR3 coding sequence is TGTGCCAGCAGCACACCGGGACTAGCGGGAAAGCGCAATGAGCAGTTCTTC.

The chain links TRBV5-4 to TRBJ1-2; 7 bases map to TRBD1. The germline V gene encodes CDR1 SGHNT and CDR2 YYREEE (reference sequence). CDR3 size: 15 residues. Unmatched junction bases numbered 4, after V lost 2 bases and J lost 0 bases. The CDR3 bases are TGTGCCAGCAGCTTCCCCGACAGGGCTAACTATGGCTACACCTTC. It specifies CASSFPDRANYGYTF.

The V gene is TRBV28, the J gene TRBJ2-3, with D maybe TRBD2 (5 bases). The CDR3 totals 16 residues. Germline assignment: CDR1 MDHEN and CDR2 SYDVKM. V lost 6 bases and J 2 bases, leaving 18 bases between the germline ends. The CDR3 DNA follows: TGTGCCAGCAGCACAATTAGCGCCAGGCTCACAGATACGCAGTATTTT. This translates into CASSTISARLTDTQYF.

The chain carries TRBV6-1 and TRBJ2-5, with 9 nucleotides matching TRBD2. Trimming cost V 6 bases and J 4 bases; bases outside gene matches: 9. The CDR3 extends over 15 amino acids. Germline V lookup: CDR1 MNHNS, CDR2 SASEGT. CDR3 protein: CASRKAGGGGETQYF. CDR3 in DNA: TGTGCCAGCAGAAAAGCGGGAGGAGGTGGAGAGACCCAGTACTTC.

In nucleotides, the CDR3 is TGTGCCAGCAGCCTCGGACAGACGAGTCTAGAGACCCAGTACTTC. It translates to CASSLGQTSLETQYF. The chain combines TRBV13 with TRBJ2-5; tentative D call: TRBD1 (6 bases). V lost 5 bases, J lost 4 bases, and 17 bases lay in between. Germline CDR1 reads PRHDT; CDR2 reads FYEKMQ (reference sequence). The CDR3 is 15 amino acids.